This TCR beta chain was obtained from a study of early T cells in non-severe SARS-CoV-2 infection. About the research overall: Chains were unpaired, as sequencing was done on bulk RNA from unsorted whole blood. Study findings and constraints: Matches to VDJdb favored anti-spike CD8 responses and missed private and CD4 specificities.

The germline gives CDR1 MDHEN, CDR2 SYDVKM. V dropped 6 bases and J dropped 7 bases, with 9 bases sitting between them. This CDR3 spans 11 amino acids. On this clonotype itself: Its antigen is undetermined.

The TCR library protocol attached unique molecular identifiers to the individual cDNA molecules. TCRdb re-called the 5' RACE reads with MiXCR, one entry per CDR3 protein. Of 50,000 to 65,000 distinct CDR3 sequences in the sample, over 10% were seen once. The chain links TRBV28 to TRBJ1-1; D unclear. The sample consisted of whole blood. The origin of this receptor is an adult who was a healthcare worker with PCR-confirmed SARS-CoV-2 infection or an uninfected control (not recorded which). The CDR3 DNA reads TGTGCCAGCAGCTACCTCATTGAAGCTTTCTTT. Its protein product is CASSYLIEAFF.